This T cell receptor beta chain was sequenced for a study of shared clonotypes between healthy human individuals. It was around 180 ng DNA, some 30,000 T cell genomes, that sorted-subset replicate PCRs used. Libraries were prepared by immunoSEQ multiplex PCR; TCRdb keeps only in-frame clonotypes and omits some of them. The sample lists some 1 million clones, about 70% occurring once. Study findings and constraints: Generally, estimated richness proved larger in naive subsets than it did in memory subsets. Sharing across four donors was highest in naive CD4 (around 5%) and lowest in memory CD8 (about 0.4%).

A note on this clone: The target antigen is unknown.

Naive CD45RA+ and memory CD45RA-negative subsets were split from CD4+ cells. The CDR3 covers 16 residues. V was pared by 0 bases and J by 2 bases, with 12 bases between. Germline V CDR1 and CDR2: MGHRA, YSYEKL. The chain carries TRBV4-1 and TRBJ2-3, with D perhaps matching TRBD1 or TRBD2 (6 bases each). Sequencing used memory CD4+ T cells sorted from blood. As for subset: CD45RA-negative fraction. This TCR came from a man aged 18 to 35 in good health. The CDR3 region is CASSQDEGGSTDTQYF. CDR3 DNA: TGCGCCAGCAGCCAAGATGAGGGGGGTTCCACAGATACGCAGTATTTT.